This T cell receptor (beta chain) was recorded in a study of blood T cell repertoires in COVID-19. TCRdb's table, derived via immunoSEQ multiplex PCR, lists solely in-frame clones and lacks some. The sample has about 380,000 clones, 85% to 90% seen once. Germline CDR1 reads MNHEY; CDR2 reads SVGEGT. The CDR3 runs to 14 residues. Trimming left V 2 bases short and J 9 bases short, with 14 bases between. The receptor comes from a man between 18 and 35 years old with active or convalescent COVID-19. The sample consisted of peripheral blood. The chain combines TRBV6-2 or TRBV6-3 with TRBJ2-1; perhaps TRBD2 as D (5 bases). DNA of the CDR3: TGTGCCAGCAGTTACCGGGCTAGCCGGGGTGAGCAGTTCTTC. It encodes CASSYRASRGEQFF.